This T cell receptor beta chain was observed in a study of T-cell memory formation after mild COVID-19. Whole-study findings and limits: Researchers found some responding clones in pre-infection memory, a sign that cross-reactive memory joined.

As for this clonotype: What it binds is not known.

Trimming left V 6 bases short and J 0 bases short, with 15 bases between. The CDR3 covers 15 residues. CDR1 MDHEN and CDR2 SYDVKM come from the germline V gene. Sample barcodes and UMIs were carried by the TCR alpha and TCR beta cDNA libraries that 5'RACE generated with constant-segment primers. TCRdb used MiXCR to reprocess the 5' RACE reads, holding one entry per CDR3 protein. This sample has a few hundred thousand distinct CDR3 sequences, with about a sixth found just once. The sequenced sample was PBMCs or a T cell subset sorted from them (not recorded which). The V and J genes are TRBV28 and TRBJ2-7; a weak D match, TRBD2 (5 bases). This clonotype originated in a man younger than 35 who had mild COVID-19 (a few samples of this study predate the infection). Cell type and time point are not known. The CDR3 loop is CASSPQTGYSYEQYV. CDR3 bases: TGTGCCAGCAGCCCCCAGACGGGATACTCCTACGAGCAGTACGTC.